The next 12 T cell receptor beta chains were all read from a single sample in a study of OX40 agonist ivuxolimab in advanced cancers. Using immunoSEQ multiplex PCR, the repertoire was profiled, and TCRdb retains in-frame clones only, with some absent. Of 20,000 to 30,000 clones listed, around 90% are singletons. The input for sequencing was CD4+ or CD8+ T cells sorted from blood, taken in a trial of the OX40 agonist ivuxolimab. The receptors shown here come from an adult with an advanced solid tumor such as melanoma, head and neck, liver or kidney cancer.

The V call is TRBV5-4, the J call TRBJ1-5; D is unresolved. Trimming cost V 3 bases and J 2 bases, with 6 bases left between them. The CDR3 runs 13 residues. CDR1 is SGHNT, CDR2 YYREEE, per germline (reference sequence). The CDR3 DNA reads as TGTGCCAGCAGCTGGCAGGGCAATCAGCCCCAGCATTTT. It encodes CASSWQGNQPQHF.

This sequence joins TRBV5-6 and TRBJ1-2; possible D gene TRBD1, 5 bases. CDR1 and CDR2 from the germline V gene are SGHDT and YYEEEE. Trimming removed 1 base at V and 9 bases at J, with 13 bases between. The CDR3 consists of 13 residues. As DNA, the CDR3 is TGTGCCAGCAGCTTGAAAGGGACCGCACGCTACACCTTC. Translating gives CASSLKGTARYTF.

The chain couples TRBV5-1 to TRBJ2-1; 10 bases fit TRBD1. V lost 0 bases, J lost 5 bases, and 8 bases stayed unmatched. The CDR3 sequence is 17 residues long. Germline V lookup: CDR1 SGHRS, CDR2 YFSETQ. The CDR3 DNA reads TGCGCCAGCAGCTTGGGGCTCGGGACAGGGGTCCACAATGAGCAGTTCTTC. It encodes CASSLGLGTGVHNEQFF. Using reference TRBV5-1 and TRBJ2-1 for the parts outside the CDR3, the full variable domain is KAGVTQTPRYLIKTRGQQVTLSCSPISGHRSVSWYQQTPGQGLQFLFEYFSETQRNKGNFPGRFSGRQFSNSRSEMNVSTLELGDSALYLCASSLGLGTGVHNEQFFGPGTRLTVL.

The V call is TRBV5-1, the J call TRBJ2-2; a weak D match, TRBD2 (5 bases). V lost 4 bases and J lost 4, with 11 bases in between. Germline lookup yields CDR1 SGHRS and CDR2 YFSETQ. The CDR3 has 14 residues. The CDR3 region has the DNA TGCGCCAGCAGCCGGGAAAAAGGCACCGGGGAGCTGTTTTTT. It translates to CASSREKGTGELFF.

This rearrangement joins TRBV9 to TRBJ1-5; 8 bases are shared with TRBD1. V lost 3 bases, J lost 4 bases, and 3 bases stayed unmatched. Germline V gives CDR1 SGDLS, CDR2 YYNGEE. The CDR3 extends over 14 amino acids. In DNA form, the CDR3 reads TGTGCCAGCAGCGCCACAGGGGGGAATCAGCCCCAGCATTTT. This sequence encodes CASSATGGNQPQHF.

This sequence joins TRBV28 and TRBJ2-1, with 7 nucleotides matching TRBD1. This CDR3 is built from 12 residues. The ends lost 5 bases at V and 9 bases at J; junction bases unmatched: 4. Per the germline V gene, CDR1 is MDHEN and CDR2 is SYDVKM. CDR3 sequence: CASSKQGIEQFF. The CDR3 DNA reads TGTGCCAGCAGTAAACAGGGGATTGAGCAGTTCTTC.

The genes are TRBV10-3 and TRBJ2-5; 11 bases line up with TRBD2. The CDR3 contains 15 residues. V shed 10 bases and J 4 bases; nucleotides not matched to a gene: 11. Germline V gene lookup returns CDR1 ENHRY and CDR2 SYGVKD. This chain's CDR3 is CASLPGLAALETQYF. For the CDR3, the DNA is TGTGCCAGCTTACCGGGACTAGCGGCTTTAGAGACCCAGTACTTC.

The V gene is TRBV27, the J gene TRBJ1-1; D is unresolved. This CDR3 has 14 amino acids. Germline V gives CDR1 MNHEY, CDR2 SMNVEV (reference sequence). The V end was cut by 3 bases, the J end by 1 base, with 9 bases between. The CDR3 region is CASSFDGPNTEAFF. In nucleotides, the CDR3 is TGTGCCAGCAGTTTCGATGGCCCGAACACTGAAGCTTTCTTT.

V is TRBV7-9 and J is TRBJ1-3; tentatively, D is TRBD1 (5 bases). The CDR3 has 14 amino acids. The germline gives CDR1 SEHNR, CDR2 FQNEAQ (reference sequence). Between the trimmed V and J ends, which lost 6 bases and 1 base, there was a span of 10 bases. CDR3 in amino acids: CASSSRGSGNTIYF. The CDR3 nucleotides are TGTGCCAGCAGTTCGCGGGGGTCTGGAAACACCATATATTTT. Drawing the rest from reference TRBV7-9 and TRBJ1-3, the complete variable domain is DTGVSQNPRHKITKRGQNVTFRCDPISEHNRLYWYRQTLGQGPEFLTYFQNEAQLEKSRLLSDRFSAERPKGSFSTLEIQRTEQGDSAMYLCASSSRGSGNTIYFGEGSWLTVV.

The chain couples TRBV5-1 to TRBJ2-4; D may be TRBD2 (5 bases). Trimming shortened V by 0 bases and J by 7 bases, and 8 bases separated the two germline ends. The CDR3 totals 13 residues. Germline assignment: CDR1 SGHRS and CDR2 YFSETQ. CDR3 in DNA: TGCGCCAGCAGCTTGGAGCCGGGGAACATTCAGTACTTC. Amino acids: CASSLEPGNIQYF.

The genes are TRBV6-6 and TRBJ2-7; possibly TRBD1 for D (6 bases). CDR1 is MNHNY, CDR2 SVGAGI, per germline (reference sequence). Trimming cost V 2 bases and J 3 bases, with 17 bases left between them. CDR3 length: 16 residues. CDR3 sequence: CASSYRYRTDLYEQYF. In DNA form, the CDR3 reads TGTGCCAGCAGTTACAGGTACCGGACAGACCTCTACGAGCAGTACTTC.

The gene calls are TRBV28 and TRBJ2-5, with 13 bases matching TRBD2. The closer fit of TRBJ2-7 to the DNA end suggests the J call may be wrong. The V gene's germline CDR1 is MDHEN and CDR2 SYDVKM. The CDR3 runs 15 residues. The CDR3 DNA follows: TGTGCCAGCAGTACTAGCGGGGGGGCCTCCTACGAGCAGTACTTC. It translates to CASSTSGGASYEQYF.